The present T cell receptor (beta chain) was sequenced within a study of shared clonotypes between healthy human individuals. Study-wide points: Only blood was sampled; tissue repertoires likely differ.

Libraries were prepared by immunoSEQ multiplex PCR; TCRdb keeps only in-frame clonotypes and omits some of them. This table holds roughly 490,000 clones, around 79% found once. Losses at the gene ends were 3 bases for V and 5 bases for J; bases not matched to a gene: 3. There are 12 residues in the CDR3. CDR1 and CDR2 (germline): GTSNPN, SVGIG (reference sequence). With respect to this clone: Its antigen is not identified.

This clonotype originated in a woman aged 40 to 55 in good health. Some clones in this sample may be carry-over from other donors' samples. The sequencing input was PBMCs. The genes are TRBV30 and TRBJ2-5; 7 bases are a match to TRBD2. The CDR3 bases are TGTGCCTGGAGCCTGGGGGGGGAGACCCAGTACTTC. The encoded protein is CAWSLGGETQYF.